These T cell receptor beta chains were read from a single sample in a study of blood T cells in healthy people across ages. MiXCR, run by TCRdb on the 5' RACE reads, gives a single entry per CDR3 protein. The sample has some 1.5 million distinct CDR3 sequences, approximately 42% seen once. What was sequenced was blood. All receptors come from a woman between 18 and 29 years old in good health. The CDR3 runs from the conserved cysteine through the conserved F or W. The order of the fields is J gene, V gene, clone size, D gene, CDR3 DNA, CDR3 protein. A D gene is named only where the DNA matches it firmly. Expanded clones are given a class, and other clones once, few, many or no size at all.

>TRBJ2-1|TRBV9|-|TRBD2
TGTGCCAGCAGCCACCGTAGCGGGGGTTCTGATGAGCAGTTCTTC
CASSHRSGGSDEQFF
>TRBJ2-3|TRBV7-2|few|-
TGTGCCAGCAGCAAACAGGGCGGAGATACGCAGTATTTT
CASSKQGGDTQYF
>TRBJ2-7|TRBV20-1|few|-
TGCAGTGCCTATGTTTCCTACGAGCAGTACTTC
CSAYVSYEQYF
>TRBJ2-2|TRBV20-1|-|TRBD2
TGCAGTGTTAGAGATCGGCGGGAGGGCCGCACCGGGGAGCTGTTTTTT
CSVRDRREGRTGELFF
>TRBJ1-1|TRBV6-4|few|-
TGTGCCAGCAACCGGGACGTGAACACTGAAGCTTTCTTT
CASNRDVNTEAFF
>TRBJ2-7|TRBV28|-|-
TGTGCCAGCAGTTGGGGAGACGCGTCCTACGAGCAGTACTTC
CASSWGDASYEQYF
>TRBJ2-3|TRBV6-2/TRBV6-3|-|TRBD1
TGTGCCAGCAGTTACGGGACAGGGTTAGATACGCAGTATTTT
CASSYGTGLDTQYF
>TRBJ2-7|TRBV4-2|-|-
TGTGCCAGCAGCCAAGACCGGGACTCAGATGAGCAGTACTTC
CASSQDRDSDEQYF
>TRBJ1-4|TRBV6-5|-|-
TGTGCCAGCAGTTTAGGGACGACAACTAATGAAAAACTGTTTTTT
CASSLGTTTNEKLFF
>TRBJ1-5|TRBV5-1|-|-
TGCGCCAGCAGCTTGGAGGGGGGGATAAGGCAGCCCCAGCATTTT
CASSLEGGIRQPQHF